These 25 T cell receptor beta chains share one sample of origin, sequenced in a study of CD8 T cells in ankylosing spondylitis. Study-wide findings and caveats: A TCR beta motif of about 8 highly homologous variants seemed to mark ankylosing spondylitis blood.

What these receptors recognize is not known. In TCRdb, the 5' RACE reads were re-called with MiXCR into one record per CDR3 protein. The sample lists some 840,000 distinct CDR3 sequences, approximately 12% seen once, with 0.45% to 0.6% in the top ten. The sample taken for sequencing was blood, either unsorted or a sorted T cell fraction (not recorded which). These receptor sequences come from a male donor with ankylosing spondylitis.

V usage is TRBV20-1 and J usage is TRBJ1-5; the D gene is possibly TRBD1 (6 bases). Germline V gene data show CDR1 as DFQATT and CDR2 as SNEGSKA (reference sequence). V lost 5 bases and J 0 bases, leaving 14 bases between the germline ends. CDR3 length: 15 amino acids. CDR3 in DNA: TGCAGTGCTGGCAGGGGATATTATAGCAATCAGCCCCAGCATTTT. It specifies CSAGRGYYSNQPQHF.

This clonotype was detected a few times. CDR3 sequence (DNA): TGTGCCAGCAGCCAAGATCGTGTGCTTCTGGGACTGTTTTTT. Translated, it gives CASSQDRVLLGLFF. The V gene is TRBV4-2, the J gene TRBJ1-4; no clear D gene. The germline gives CDR1 LGHNA, CDR2 YNFKEQ. Trimming left V 0 bases short and J 13 bases short, with 15 bases between. The CDR3 contains 14 residues.

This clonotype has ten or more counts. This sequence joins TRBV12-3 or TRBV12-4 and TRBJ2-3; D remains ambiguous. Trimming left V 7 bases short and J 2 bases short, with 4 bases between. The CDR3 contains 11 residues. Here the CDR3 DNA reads TGTGCCAGCAAAGTCACAGATACGCAGTATTTT. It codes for CASKVTDTQYF.

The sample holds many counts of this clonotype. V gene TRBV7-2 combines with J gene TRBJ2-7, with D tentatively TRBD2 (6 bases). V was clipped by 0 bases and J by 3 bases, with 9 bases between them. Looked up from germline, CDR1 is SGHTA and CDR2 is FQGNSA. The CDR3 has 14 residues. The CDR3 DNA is TGTGCCAGCAGCTTAGCTAGCGGAGTCTACGAGCAGTACTTC. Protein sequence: CASSLASGVYEQYF.

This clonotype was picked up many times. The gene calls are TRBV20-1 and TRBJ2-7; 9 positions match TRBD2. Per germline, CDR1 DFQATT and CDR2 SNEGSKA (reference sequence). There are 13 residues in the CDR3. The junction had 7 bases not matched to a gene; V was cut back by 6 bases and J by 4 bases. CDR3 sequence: CSATGLATYEQYF. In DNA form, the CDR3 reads TGCAGTGCCACTGGACTAGCGACATACGAGCAGTACTTC.

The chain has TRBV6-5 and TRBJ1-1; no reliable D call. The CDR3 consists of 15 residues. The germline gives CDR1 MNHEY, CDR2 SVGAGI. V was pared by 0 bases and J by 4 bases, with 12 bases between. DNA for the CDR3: TGTGCCAGCAGTTACTCGGCAGGCTTGGTCACTGAAGCTTTCTTT. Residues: CASSYSAGLVTEAFF.

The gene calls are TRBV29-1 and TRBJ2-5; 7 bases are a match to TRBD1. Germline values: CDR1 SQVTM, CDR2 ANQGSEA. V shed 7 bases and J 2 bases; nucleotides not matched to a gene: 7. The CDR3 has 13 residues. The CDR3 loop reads CSARTGFQETQYF. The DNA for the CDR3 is TGCAGCGCTAGGACAGGATTTCAAGAGACCCAGTACTTC. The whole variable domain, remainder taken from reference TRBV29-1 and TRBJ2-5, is SAVISQKPSRDICQRGTSLTIQCQVDSQVTMMFWYRQQPGQSLTLIATANQGSEATYESGFVIDKFPISRPNLTFSTLTVSNMSPEDSSIYLCSARTGFQETQYFGPGTRLLVL.

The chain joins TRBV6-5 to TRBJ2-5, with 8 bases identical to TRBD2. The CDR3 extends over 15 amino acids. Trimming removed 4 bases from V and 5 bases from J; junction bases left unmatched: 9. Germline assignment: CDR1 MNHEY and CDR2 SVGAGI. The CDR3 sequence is CASSSAVAGRETQYF. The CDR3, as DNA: TGTGCCAGCAGTTCTGCGGTAGCGGGAAGGGAGACCCAGTACTTC.

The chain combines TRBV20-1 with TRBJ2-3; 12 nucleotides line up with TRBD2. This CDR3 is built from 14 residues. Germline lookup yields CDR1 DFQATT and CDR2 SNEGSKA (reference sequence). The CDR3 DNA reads TGCAGGGTTCTAGCGGGAGGGGATACAGATACGCAGTATTTT. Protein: CRVLAGGDTDTQYF.

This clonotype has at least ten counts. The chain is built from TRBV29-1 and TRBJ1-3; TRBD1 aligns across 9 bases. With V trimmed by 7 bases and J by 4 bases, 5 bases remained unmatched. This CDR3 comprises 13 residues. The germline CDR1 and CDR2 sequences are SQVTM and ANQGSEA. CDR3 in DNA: TGCAGCGCTGGGACAGGGACCGGAAACACCATATATTTT. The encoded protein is CSAGTGTGNTIYF.

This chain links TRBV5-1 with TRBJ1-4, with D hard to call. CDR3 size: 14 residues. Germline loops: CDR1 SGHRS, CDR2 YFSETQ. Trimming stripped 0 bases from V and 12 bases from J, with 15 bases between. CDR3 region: CASSLDSQGRELFF. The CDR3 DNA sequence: TGCGCCAGCAGCTTGGACAGCCAAGGGAGGGAACTGTTTTTT.

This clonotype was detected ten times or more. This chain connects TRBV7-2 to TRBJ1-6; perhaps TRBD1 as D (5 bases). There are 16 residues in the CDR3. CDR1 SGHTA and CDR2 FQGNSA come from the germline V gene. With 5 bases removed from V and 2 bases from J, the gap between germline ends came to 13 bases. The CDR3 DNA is TGTGCCAGCAGCCCGAGGAGGGACCCCTATAATTCACCCCTCCACTTT. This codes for CASSPRRDPYNSPLHF.

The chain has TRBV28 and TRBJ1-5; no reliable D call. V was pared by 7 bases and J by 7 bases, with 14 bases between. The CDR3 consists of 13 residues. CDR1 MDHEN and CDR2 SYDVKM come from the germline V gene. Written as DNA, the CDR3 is TGTGCCAGCATTCCTGGGTGGGGACAGCCCCAGCATTTT. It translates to CASIPGWGQPQHF.

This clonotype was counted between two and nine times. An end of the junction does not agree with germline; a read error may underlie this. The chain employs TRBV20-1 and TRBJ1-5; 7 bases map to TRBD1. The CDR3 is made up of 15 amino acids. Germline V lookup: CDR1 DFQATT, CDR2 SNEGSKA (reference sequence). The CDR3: CSARDRVRGNQPQHF. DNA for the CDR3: TGCAGTGCTCGAGACAGGGTACGAGGAAATCAGCCCCAGCATTTT.

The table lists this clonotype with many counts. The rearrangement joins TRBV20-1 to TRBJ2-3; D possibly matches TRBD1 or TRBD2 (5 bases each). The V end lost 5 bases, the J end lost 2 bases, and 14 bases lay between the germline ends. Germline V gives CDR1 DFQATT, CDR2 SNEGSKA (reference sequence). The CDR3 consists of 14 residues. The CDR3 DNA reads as TGCAGTGCTCAACCGGGACCTTACACAGATACGCAGTATTTT. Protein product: CSAQPGPYTDTQYF.

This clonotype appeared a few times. CDR3 sequence: CSAREGLGYYEQYF. The CDR3 DNA sequence: TGCAGTGCTAGAGAAGGATTGGGCTACTACGAGCAGTACTTC. The chain uses TRBV20-1 and TRBJ2-7, with D unresolved. The CDR3 length is 14 residues. V was cut by 0 bases and J by 3 bases, with 12 bases left in between. Germline loops: CDR1 DFQATT, CDR2 SNEGSKA (reference sequence).

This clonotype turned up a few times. The CDR3 sequence is CASHSHRGNTEAFF. The CDR3 DNA sequence: TGTGCCAGCCATTCCCACAGGGGGAACACTGAAGCTTTCTTT. V and J are TRBV6-1 and TRBJ1-1; 7 nucleotides match TRBD1. V gave up 8 bases and J gave up 1 base; unmatched junction bases: 7. Germline CDR1 MNHNS, CDR2 SASEGT. CDR3 length: 14 residues.

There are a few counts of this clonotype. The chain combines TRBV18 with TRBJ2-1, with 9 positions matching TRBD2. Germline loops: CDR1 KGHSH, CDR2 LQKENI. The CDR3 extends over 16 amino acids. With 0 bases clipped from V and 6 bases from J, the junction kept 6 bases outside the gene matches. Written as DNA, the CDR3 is TGTGCCAGCTCACCACCGGCTAGCGGGACCGGCAATGAGCAGTTCTTC. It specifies CASSPPASGTGNEQFF.

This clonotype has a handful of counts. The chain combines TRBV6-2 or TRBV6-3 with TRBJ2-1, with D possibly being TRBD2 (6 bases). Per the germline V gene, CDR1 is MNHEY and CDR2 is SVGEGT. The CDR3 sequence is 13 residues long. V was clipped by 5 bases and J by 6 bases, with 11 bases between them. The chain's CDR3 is CASSGGNVNEQFF. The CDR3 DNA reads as TGTGCCAGCAGTGGGGGGAACGTCAATGAGCAGTTCTTC.

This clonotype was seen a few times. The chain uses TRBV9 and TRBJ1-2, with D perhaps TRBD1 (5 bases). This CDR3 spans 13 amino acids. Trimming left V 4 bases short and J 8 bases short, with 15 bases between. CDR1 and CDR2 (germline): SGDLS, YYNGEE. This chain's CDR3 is CASSSRGLWGYTF. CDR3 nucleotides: TGTGCCAGCAGCTCTCGGGGCTTATGGGGCTACACCTTC.

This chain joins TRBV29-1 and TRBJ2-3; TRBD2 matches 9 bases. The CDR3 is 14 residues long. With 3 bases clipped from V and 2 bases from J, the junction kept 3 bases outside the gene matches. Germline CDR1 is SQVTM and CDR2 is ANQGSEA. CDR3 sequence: CSVDGGGATDTQYF. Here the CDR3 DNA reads TGCAGCGTTGACGGCGGGGGGGCCACAGATACGCAGTATTTT.

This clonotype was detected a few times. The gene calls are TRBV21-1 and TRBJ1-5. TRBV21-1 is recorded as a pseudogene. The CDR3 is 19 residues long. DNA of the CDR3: TGTGCCAGCAGCAAGGCAACCGGGCCTAAAACCTCGCGCAATCAGCCCCAGCATTTT. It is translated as CASSKATGPKTSRNQPQHF.

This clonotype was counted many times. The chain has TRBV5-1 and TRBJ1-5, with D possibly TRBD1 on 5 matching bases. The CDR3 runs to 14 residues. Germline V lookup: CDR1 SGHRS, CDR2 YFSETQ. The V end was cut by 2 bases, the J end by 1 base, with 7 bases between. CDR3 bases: TGCGCCAGCAGCTTAGAGGGGAGCAATCAGCCCCAGCATTTT. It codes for CASSLEGSNQPQHF.

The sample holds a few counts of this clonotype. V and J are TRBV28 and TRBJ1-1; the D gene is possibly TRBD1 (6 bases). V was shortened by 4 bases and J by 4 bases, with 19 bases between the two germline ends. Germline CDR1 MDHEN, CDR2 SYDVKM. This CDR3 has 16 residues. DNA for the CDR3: TGTGCCAGCAGTTCGGACTTCCTAAGGGGGGCCACTGAAGCTTTCTTT. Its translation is CASSSDFLRGATEAFF.

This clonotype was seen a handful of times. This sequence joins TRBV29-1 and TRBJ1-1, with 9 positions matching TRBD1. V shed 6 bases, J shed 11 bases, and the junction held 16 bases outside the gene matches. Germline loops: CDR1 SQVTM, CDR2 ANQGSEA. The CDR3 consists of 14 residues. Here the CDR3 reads CSVPPGQGTFGAFF. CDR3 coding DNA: TGCAGCGTCCCACCGGGACAGGGAACTTTCGGGGCTTTCTTT. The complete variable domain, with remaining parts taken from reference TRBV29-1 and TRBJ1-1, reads SAVISQKPSRDICQRGTSLTIQCQVDSQVTMMFWYRQQPGQSLTLIATANQGSEATYESGFVIDKFPISRPNLTFSTLTVSNMSPEDSSIYLCSVPPGQGTFGAFFGQGTRLTVV.